This T cell receptor (beta chain) was observed in a study of blood T cell repertoires in COVID-19. Unmatched junction bases numbered 10, after V lost 4 bases and J lost 4 bases. From germline, CDR1 is LNHDA and CDR2 SQIVND (reference sequence). The CDR3 loop spans 15 amino acids. TCRdb's table, derived via immunoSEQ multiplex PCR, lists solely in-frame clones and lacks some. The data contain over 45,000 clones, roughly four fifths of them singletons. The sequencing input was peripheral blood. This sequence was found in a man aged 55 to 70 with active COVID-19. The chain has TRBV19 and TRBJ2-7; TRBD1 aligns across 7 bases. CDR3 in amino acids: CASSTQAGGRYEQYF. DNA for the CDR3: TGTGCCAGTAGTACCCAGGCAGGGGGAAGGTACGAGCAGTACTTC.